This T cell receptor beta chain appears in the sequencing data of a study of brain T cells in children with intractable seizures. Produced via immunoSEQ multiplex PCR; TCRdb's table is partial and in-frame only. Of about 110,000 clones detected, 94% appear once; the ten largest clones hold 3.8%. Regarding this clone: Its antigen is not identified.

Points from the study as a whole: HCMV serostatus was not known, and viral specificity came from CDR3 similarity only.

The sample here was peripheral blood, taken at surgery. This clonotype was sampled from a boy under three years old with hemimegalencephaly and intractable seizures.

CDR3 DNA: TGTGCCAGCAGTCCAAGGGCCATTCGAGGGGGCTACACCTTC. Translation gives CASSPRAIRGGYTF. V is TRBV6-2 or TRBV6-3 and J is TRBJ1-2; D is unresolved. Trimming pared 5 bases from V and 8 bases from J, leaving 18 bases between. Germline lookup yields CDR1 MNHEY and CDR2 SVGEGT. The CDR3 has 14 residues.